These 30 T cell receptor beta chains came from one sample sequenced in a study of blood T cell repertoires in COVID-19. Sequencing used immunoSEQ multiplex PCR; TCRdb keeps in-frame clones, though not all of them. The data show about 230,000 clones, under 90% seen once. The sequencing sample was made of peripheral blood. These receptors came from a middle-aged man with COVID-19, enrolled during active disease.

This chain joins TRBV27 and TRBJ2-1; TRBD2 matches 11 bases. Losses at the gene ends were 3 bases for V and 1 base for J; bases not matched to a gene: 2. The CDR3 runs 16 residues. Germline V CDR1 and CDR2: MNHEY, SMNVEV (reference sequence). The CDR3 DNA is TGTGCCAGCAGTTTGTCTAGCGGGGGGTCCTACAATGAGCAGTTCTTC. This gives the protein CASSLSSGGSYNEQFF.

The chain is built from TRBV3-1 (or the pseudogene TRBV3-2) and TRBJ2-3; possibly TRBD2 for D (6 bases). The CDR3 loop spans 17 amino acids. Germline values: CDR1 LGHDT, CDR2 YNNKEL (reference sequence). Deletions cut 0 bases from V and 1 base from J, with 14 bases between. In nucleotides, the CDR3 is TGTGCCAGCAGCCAAGAGAGGGCTAGCGCCCGCACAGATACGCAGTATTTT. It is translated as CASSQERASARTDTQYF.

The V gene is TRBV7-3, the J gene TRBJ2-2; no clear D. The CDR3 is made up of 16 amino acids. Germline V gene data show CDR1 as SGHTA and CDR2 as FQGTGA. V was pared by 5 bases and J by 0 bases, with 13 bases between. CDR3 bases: TGTGCCAGCAGCCTCCAACAGAGAGCGAACACCGGGGAGCTGTTTTTT. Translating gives CASSLQQRANTGELFF.

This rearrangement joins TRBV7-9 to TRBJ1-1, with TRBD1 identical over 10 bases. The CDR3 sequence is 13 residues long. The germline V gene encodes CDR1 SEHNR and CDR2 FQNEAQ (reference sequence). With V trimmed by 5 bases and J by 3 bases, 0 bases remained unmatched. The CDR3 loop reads CASSGQGDTEAFF. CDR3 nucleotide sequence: TGTGCCAGCAGCGGACAGGGGGACACTGAAGCTTTCTTT.

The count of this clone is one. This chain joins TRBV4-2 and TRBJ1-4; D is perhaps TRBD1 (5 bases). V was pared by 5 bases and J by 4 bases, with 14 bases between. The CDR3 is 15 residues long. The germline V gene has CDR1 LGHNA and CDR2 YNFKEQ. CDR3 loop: CASSSPGLGNEKLFF. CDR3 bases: TGTGCCAGCAGCTCGCCGGGACTGGGTAATGAAAAACTGTTTTTT.

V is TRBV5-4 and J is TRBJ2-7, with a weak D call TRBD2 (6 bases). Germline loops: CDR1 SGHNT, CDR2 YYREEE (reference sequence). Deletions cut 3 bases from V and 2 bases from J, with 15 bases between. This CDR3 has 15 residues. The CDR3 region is CASSSRGRTPYEQYF. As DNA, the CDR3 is TGTGCCAGCAGCTCTCGGGGGAGGACTCCCTACGAGCAGTACTTC.

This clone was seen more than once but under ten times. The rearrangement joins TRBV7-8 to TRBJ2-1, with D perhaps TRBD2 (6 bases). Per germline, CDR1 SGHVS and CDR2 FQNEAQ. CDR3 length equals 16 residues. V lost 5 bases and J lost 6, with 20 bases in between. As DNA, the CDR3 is TGTGCCAGCAGCATCCAGACCGGGACTGGACTCAATGAGCAGTTCTTC. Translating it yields CASSIQTGTGLNEQFF.

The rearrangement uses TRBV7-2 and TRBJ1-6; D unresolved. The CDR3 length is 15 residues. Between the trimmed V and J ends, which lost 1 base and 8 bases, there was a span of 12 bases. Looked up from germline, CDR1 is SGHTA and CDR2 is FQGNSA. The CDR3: CASSLGPGGDSPLHF. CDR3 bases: TGTGCCAGCAGCTTAGGACCAGGTGGTGATTCACCCCTCCACTTT. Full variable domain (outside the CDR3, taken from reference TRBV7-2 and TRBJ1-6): GAGVSQSPSNKVTEKGKDVELRCDPISGHTALYWYRQSLGQGLEFLIYFQGNSAPDKSGLPSDRFSAERTGGSVSTLTIQRTQQEDSAVYLCASSLGPGGDSPLHFGNGTRLTVT.

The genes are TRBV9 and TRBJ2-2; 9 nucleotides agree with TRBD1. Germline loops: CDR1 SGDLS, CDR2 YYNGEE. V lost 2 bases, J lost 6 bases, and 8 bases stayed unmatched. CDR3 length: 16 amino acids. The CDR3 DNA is TGTGCCAGCAGCGTGGTAACAGGGGGCTCGGCCGGGGAGCTGTTTTTT. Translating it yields CASSVVTGGSAGELFF. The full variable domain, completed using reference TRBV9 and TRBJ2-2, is DSGVTQTPKHLITATGQRVTLRCSPRSGDLSVYWYQQSLDQGLQFLIQYYNGEERAKGNILERFSAQQFPDLHSELNLSSLELGDSALYFCASSVVTGGSAGELFFGEGSRLTVL.

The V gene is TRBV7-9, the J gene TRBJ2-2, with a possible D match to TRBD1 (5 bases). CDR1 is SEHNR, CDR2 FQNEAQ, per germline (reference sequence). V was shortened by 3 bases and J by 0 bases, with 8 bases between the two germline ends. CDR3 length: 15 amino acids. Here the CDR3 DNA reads TGTGCCAGCAGCTTTACAGGCACGAACACCGGGGAGCTGTTTTTT. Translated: CASSFTGTNTGELFF. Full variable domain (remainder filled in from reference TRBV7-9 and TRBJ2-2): DTGVSQNPRHKITKRGQNVTFRCDPISEHNRLYWYRQTLGQGPEFLTYFQNEAQLEKSRLLSDRFSAERPKGSFSTLEIQRTEQGDSAMYLCASSFTGTNTGELFFGEGSRLTVL.

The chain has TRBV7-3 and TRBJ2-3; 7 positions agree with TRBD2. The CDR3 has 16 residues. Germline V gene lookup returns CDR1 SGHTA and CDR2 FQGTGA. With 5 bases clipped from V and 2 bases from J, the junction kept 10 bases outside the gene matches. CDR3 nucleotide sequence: TGTGCCAGCAGCCTTAAAATGGCGGGAGCCACAGATACGCAGTATTTT. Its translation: CASSLKMAGATDTQYF.

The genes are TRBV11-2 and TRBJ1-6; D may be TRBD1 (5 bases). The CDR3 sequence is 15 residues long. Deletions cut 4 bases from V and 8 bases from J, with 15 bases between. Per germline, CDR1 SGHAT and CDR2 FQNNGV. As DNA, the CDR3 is TGTGCCAGCAGCTCGGGGGTTTGGGGGGATTCACCCCTCCACTTT. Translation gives CASSSGVWGDSPLHF.

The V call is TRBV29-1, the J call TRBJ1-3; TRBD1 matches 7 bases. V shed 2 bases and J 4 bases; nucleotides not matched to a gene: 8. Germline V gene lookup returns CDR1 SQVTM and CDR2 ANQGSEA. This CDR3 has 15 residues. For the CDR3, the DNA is TGCAGCGTTGAACCCTTGACAGGGCCAGGAAACACCATATATTTT. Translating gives CSVEPLTGPGNTIYF.

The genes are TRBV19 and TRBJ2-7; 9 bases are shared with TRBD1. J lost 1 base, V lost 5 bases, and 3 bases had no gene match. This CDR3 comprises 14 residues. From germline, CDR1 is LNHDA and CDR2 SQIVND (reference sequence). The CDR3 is CASSGTGPSYEQYF. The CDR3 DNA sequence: TGTGCCAGTAGTGGGACAGGGCCTTCCTACGAGCAGTACTTC.

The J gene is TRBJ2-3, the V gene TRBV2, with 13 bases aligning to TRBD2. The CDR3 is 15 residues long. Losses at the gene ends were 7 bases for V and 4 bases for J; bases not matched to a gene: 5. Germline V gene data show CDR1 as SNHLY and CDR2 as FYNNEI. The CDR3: CASTFGLAGADTQYF. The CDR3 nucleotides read TGTGCCAGCACGTTCGGACTAGCGGGAGCAGATACGCAGTATTTT.

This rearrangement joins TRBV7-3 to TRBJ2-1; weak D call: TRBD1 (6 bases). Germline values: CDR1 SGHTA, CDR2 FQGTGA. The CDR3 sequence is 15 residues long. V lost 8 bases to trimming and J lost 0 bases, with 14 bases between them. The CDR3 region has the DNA TGTGCCAGCCAACGGACAGCGAACTCCTACAATGAGCAGTTCTTC. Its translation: CASQRTANSYNEQFF.

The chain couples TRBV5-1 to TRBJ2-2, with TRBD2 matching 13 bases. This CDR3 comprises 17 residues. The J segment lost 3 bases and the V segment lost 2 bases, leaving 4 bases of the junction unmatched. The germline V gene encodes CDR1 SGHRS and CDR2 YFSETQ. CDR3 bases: TGCGCCAGCAGCTTACTAGCGGGGGGGCCAGACACCGGGGAGCTGTTTTTT. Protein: CASSLLAGGPDTGELFF.

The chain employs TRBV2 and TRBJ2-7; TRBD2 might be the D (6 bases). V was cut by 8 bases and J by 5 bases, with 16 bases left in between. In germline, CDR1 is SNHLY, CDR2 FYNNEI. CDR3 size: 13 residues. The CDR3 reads CASSVRRENEQYF. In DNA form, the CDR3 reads TGTGCCAGCTCGGTCCGGAGGGAAAACGAGCAGTACTTC.

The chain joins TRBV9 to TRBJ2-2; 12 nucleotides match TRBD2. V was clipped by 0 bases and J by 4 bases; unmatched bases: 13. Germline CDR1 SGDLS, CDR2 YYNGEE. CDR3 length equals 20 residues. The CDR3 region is CASSVGPSGGVHPGTGELFF. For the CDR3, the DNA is TGTGCCAGCAGCGTAGGTCCTAGCGGGGGGGTACATCCAGGCACCGGGGAGCTGTTTTTT.

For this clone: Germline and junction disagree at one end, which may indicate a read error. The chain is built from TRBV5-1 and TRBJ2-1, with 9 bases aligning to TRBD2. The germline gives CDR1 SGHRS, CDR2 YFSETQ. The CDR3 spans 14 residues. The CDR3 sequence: CASSLGLAANEQFF. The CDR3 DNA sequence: TGCGCCAGCAGTTTGGGACTAGCCGCTAACGAGCAGTTCTTC.

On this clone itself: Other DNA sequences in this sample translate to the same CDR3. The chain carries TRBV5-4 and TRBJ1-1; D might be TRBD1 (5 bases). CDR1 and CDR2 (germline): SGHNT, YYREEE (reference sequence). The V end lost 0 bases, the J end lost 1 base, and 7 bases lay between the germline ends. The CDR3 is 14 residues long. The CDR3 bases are TGTGCCAGCAGCTTGGCGGGGGGGAACACTGAAGCTTTCTTT. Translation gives CASSLAGGNTEAFF.

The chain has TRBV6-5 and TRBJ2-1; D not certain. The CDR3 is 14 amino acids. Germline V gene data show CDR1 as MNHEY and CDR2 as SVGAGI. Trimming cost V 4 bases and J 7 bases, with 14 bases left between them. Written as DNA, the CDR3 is TGTGCCAGCAGTTCCTTCACTGGGCTGAATGAGCAGTTCTTC. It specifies CASSSFTGLNEQFF.

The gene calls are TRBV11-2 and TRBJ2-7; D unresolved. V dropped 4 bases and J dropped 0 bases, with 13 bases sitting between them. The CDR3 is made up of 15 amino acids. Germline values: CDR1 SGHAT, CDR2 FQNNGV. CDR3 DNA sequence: TGTGCCAGCAGCTCAATACTAAGGAGCTCCTACGAGCAGTACTTC. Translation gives CASSSILRSSYEQYF.

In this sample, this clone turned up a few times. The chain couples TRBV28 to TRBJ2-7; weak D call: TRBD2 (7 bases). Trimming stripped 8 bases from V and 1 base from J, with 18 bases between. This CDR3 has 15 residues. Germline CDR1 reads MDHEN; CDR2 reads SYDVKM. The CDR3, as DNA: TGTGCCAGCCAACAGGGAGGGGGGGCTTCCTACGAGCAGTACTTC. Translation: CASQQGGGASYEQYF.

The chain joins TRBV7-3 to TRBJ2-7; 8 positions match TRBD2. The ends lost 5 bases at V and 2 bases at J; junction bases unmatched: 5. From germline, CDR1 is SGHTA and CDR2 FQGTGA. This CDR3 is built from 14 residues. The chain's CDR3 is CASSGGAGAYEQYF. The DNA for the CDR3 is TGTGCCAGCAGCGGGGGAGCGGGGGCCTACGAGCAGTACTTC. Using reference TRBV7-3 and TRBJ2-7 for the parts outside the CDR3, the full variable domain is GAGVSQTPSNKVTEKGKYVELRCDPISGHTALYWYRQSLGQGPEFLIYFQGTGAADDSGLPNDRFFAVRPEGSVSTLKIQRTERGDSAVYLCASSGGAGAYEQYFGPGTRLTVT.

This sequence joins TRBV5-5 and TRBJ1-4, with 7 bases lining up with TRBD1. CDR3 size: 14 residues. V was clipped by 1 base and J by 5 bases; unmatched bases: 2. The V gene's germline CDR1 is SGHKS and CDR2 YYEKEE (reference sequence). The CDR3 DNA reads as TGTGCCAGCAGCTTGACAGGGGCAAATGAAAAACTGTTTTTT. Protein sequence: CASSLTGANEKLFF.

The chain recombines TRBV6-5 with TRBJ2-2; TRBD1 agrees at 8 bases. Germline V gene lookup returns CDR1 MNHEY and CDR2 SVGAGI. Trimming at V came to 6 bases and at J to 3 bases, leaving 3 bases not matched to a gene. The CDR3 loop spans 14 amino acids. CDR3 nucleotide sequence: TGTGCCAGCAGGGACAGGGAACACACCGGGGAGCTGTTTTTT. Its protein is CASRDREHTGELFF.

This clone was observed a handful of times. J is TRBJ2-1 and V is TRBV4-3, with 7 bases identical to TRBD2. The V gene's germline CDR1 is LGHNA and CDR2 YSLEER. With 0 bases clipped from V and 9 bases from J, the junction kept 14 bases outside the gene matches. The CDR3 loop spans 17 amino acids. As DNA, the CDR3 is TGCGCCAGCAGCCAAGATGGCTCGAGCGGGGTCTTTGGTGAGCAGTTCTTC. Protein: CASSQDGSSGVFGEQFF.

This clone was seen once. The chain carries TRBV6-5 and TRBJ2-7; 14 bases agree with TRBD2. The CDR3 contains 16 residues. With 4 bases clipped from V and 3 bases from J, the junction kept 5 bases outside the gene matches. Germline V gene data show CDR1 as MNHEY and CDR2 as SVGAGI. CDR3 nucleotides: TGTGCCAGCAGTTTGGGGACTAGCGGGAGTTTCTACGAGCAGTACTTC. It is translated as CASSLGTSGSFYEQYF.

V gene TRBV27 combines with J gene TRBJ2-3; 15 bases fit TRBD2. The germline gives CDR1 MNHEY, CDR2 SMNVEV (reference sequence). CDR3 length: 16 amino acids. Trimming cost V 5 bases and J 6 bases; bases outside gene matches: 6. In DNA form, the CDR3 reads TGTGCCAGCAGTACCCGGACTAGCGGGAGGGCGGATACGCAGTATTTT. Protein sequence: CASSTRTSGRADTQYF.